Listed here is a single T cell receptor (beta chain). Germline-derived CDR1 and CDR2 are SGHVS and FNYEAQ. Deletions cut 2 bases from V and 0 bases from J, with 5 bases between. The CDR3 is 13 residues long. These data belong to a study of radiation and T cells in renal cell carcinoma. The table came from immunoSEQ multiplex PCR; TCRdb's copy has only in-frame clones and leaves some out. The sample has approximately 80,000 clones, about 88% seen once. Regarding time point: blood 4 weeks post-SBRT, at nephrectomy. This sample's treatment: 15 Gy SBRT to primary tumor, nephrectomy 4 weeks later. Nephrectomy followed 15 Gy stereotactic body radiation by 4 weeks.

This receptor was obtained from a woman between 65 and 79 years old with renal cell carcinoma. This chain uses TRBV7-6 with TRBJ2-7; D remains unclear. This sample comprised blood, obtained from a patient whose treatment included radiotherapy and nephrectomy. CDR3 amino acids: CASSLRPSYEQYF. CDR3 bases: TGTGCCAGCAGCTTAAGGCCCTCCTACGAGCAGTACTTC.